One T cell receptor beta chain is described in this entry. The specificity of this receptor is unknown. The sample holds no much larger clone one base away, and base qualities are not on file. This sample is part of a study of CD4 T cells in lung cancer (dated by TCRdb to between 2017 and 2020). Context from the whole study: In the study, blood T cells from NSCLC patients were screened for responses to candidate mutation-encoded neoepitopes, and neoantigen-specific CD4+ T-cell clones and TCRs were isolated. Tumor and non-adjacent lung tissue came from several patients undergoing curative-intent resections for stage I-III non-small cell lung cancer. The resected patients had lung adenocarcinoma or squamous cell carcinoma, were aged 60 to 69 at blood donation, and mostly were former smokers. Treatments the patients had received before donating blood included platinum chemotherapy, and some of the patients were given nivolumab or pembrolizumab. TCRB deep sequencing tracked the frequency of neoantigen-specific clonotypes in tumor resections, non-adjacent lung and cultured T-cell products.

Non-adjacent lung tissue was taken as far as possible from the malignant lesion, at least 3 cm away, from the same resection. The paper's findings and limits, for the study overall: Some responses derived from blood might reflect in vitro priming of naive T cells or cross-reactivity instead of memory responses to the cancer.

The germline V gene (reference sequence) supplies CDR1 SGHKS and CDR2 YYEKEE. Inclusive of the bounding cysteine and phenylalanine, the CDR3 is 13 residues long. The DNA shown is the 39-base CDR3, in frame from base 1. Cut back by 6 bases and 7 bases, the V and J ends lie 16 bases apart. Library creation used the immunoSEQ multiplex PCR assay. DNA was isolated with Qiagen DNeasy or QIAamp micro DNA kits and TCRB sequenced with the Adaptive Biotechnology human TCRB sequencing kit. TCRB libraries were sequenced on an Illumina MiSeq. The authors processed their data as follows. The kit provider's software was used to analyze TCRB sequence data, and Fisher's exact test was used to test clonotype templates for tumor enrichment. The clones in this table, taken by TCRdb from immuneACCESS, are in-frame only. Not every clone is retained; where verified, under half of the shortfall comes from an unresolved V gene, and the cause of the rest is unknown. The V and J calls and clone size were taken over from that table, and D and trimming were inferred from the DNA. The sample table holds approximately 11,000 clones, of which over 50% were seen once. The ten largest account for 15% of the sample.

The sequence is built from TRBV5-5 and TRBJ1-2, with TRBD1 as a weak D call on 5 bases. This receptor was taken from a man in his sixties with non-small cell lung cancer. Source material: normal lung tissue taken away from the tumor. The CDR3 corresponds to CASTGGGYLGYTF. Read as DNA, the sequence is TGTGCCAGCACCGGGGGAGGGTATCTTGGCTACACCTTC.